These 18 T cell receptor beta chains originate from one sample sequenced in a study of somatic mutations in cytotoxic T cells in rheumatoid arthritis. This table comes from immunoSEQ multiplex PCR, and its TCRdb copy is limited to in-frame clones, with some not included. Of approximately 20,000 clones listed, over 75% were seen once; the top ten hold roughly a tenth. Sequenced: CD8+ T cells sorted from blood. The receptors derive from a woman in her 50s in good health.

In DNA, the CDR3 is TGTGCCAGCAGCTTATTTATTGAGTCGAACACCGGGGAGCTGTTTTTT. Its protein is CASSLFIESNTGELFF. This chain connects TRBV7-2 to TRBJ2-2; D gene ambiguous. This CDR3 is built from 16 residues. Germline CDR1 is SGHTA and CDR2 is FQGNSA. Trimming removed 2 bases from V and 0 bases from J, with 10 bases in between.

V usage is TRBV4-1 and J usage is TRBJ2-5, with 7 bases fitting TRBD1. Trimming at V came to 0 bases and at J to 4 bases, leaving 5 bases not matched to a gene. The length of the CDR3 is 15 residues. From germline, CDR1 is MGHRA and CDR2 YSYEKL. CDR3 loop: CASSQDDRVRETQYF. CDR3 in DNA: TGCGCCAGCAGCCAAGACGACAGGGTCAGAGAGACCCAGTACTTC.

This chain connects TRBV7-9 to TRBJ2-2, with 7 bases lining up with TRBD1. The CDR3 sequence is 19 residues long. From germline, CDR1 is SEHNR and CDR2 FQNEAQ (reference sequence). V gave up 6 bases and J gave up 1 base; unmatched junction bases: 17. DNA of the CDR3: TGTGCCAGCAGTTTATTAGGGGGATCCGGGACAGAGAACACCGGGGAGCTGTTTTTT. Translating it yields CASSLLGGSGTENTGELFF.

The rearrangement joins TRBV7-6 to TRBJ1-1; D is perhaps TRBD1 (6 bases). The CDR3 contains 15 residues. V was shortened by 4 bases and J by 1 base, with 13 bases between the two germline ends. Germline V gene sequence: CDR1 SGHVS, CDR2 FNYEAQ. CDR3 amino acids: CASSSPGHSNTEAFF. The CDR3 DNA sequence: TGTGCCAGCAGCTCCCCGGGACATTCGAACACTGAAGCTTTCTTT.

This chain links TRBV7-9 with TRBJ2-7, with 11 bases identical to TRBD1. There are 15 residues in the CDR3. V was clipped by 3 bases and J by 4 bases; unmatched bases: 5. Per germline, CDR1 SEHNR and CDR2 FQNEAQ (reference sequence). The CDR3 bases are TGTGCCAGCAGCTTCGGACAGGGGGCTTCGTACGAGCAGTACTTC. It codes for CASSFGQGASYEQYF.

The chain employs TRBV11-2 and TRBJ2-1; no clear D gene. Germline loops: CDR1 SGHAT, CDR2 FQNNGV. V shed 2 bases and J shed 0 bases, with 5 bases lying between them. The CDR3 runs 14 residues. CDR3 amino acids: CASSLWSSYNEQFF. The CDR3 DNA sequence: TGTGCCAGCAGCTTATGGAGCTCCTACAATGAGCAGTTCTTC.

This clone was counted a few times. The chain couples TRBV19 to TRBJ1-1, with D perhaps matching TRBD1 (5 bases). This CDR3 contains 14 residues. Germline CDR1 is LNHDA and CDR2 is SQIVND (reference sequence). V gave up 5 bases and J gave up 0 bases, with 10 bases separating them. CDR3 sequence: CASSQGHVNTEAFF. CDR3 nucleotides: TGTGCCAGTAGTCAAGGACACGTGAACACTGAAGCTTTCTTT.

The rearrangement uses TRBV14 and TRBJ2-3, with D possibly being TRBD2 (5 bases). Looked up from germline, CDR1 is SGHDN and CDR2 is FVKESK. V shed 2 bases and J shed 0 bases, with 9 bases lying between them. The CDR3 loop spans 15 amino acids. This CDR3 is CASSQRGLSTDTQYF. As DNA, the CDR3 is TGTGCCAGCAGCCAACGAGGGTTGAGCACAGATACGCAGTATTTT. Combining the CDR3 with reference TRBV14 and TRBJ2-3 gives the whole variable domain EAGVTQFPSHSVIEKGQTVTLRCDPISGHDNLYWYRRVMGKEIKFLLHFVKESKQDESGMPNNRFLAERTGGTYSTLKVQPAELEDSGVYFCASSQRGLSTDTQYFGPGTRLTVL.

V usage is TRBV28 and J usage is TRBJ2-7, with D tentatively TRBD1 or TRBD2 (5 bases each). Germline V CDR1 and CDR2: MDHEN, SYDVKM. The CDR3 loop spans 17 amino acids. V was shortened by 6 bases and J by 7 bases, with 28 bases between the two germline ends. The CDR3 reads CASSWAGATTLSREQYF. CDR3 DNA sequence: TGTGCCAGCAGCTGGGCCGGGGCGACAACCTTATCACGAGAGCAGTACTTC.

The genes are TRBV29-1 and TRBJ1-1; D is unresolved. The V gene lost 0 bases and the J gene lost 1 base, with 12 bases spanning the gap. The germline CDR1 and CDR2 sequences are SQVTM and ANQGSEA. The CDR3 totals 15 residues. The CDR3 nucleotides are TGCAGCGTTGAAGATAGAAGGGTCAGGAACACTGAAGCTTTCTTT. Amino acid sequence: CSVEDRRVRNTEAFF.

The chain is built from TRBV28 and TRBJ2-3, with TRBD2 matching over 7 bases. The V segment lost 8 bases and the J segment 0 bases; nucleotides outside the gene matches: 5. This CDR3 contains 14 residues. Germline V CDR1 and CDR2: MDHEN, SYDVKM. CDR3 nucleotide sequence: TGTGCCAGCTCGTGGCGGGGGAGCACAGATACGCAGTATTTT. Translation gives CASSWRGSTDTQYF.

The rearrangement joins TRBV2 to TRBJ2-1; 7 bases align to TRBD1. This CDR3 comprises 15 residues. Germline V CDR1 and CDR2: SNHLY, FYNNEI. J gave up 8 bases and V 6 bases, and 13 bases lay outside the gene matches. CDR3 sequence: CASSEGQIGWYEQFF. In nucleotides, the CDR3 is TGTGCCAGCAGCGAGGGACAGATCGGTTGGTATGAGCAGTTCTTC. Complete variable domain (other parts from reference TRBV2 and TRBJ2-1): EPEVTQTPSHQVTQMGQEVILRCVPISNHLYFYWYRQILGQKVEFLVSFYNNEISEKSEIFDDQFSVERPDGSNFTLKIRSTKLEDSAMYFCASSEGQIGWYEQFFGPGTRLTVL.

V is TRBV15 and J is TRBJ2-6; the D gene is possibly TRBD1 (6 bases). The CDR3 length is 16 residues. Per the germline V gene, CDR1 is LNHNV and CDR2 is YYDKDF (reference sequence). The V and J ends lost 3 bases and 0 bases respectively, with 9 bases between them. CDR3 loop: CATSREQGSGANVLTF. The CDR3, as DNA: TGTGCCACCAGCAGGGAACAGGGCTCTGGGGCCAACGTCCTGACTTTC.

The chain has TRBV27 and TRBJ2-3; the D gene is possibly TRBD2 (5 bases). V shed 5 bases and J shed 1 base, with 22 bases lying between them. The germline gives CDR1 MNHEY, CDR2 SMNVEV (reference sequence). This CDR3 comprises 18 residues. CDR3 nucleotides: TGTGCCAGCAGTCCCCCGCTAGCTTACCCGGTTGGCACAGATACGCAGTATTTT. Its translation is CASSPPLAYPVGTDTQYF.

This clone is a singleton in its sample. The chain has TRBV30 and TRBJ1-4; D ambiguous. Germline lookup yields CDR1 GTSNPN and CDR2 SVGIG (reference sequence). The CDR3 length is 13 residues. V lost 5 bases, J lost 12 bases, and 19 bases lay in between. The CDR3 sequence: CAWEAGSRGELFF. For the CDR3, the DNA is TGTGCCTGGGAGGCGGGGTCTCGTGGGGAACTGTTTTTT.

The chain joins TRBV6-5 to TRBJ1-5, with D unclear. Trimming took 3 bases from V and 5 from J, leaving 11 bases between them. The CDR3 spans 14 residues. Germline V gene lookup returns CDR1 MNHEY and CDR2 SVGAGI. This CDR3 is CASSYRAEYQPQHF. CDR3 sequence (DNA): TGTGCCAGCAGTTATCGGGCTGAATATCAGCCCCAGCATTTT.

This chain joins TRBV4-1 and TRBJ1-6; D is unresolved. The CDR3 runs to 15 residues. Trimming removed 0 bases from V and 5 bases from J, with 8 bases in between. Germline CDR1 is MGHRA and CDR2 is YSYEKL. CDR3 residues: CASSQDPGNNSPLHF. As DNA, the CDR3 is TGCGCCAGCAGCCAAGATCCGGGAAATAATTCACCCCTCCACTTT.

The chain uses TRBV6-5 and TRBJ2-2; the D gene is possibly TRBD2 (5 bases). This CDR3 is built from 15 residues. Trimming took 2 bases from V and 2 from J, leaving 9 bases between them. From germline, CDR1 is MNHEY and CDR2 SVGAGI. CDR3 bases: TGTGCCAGCAGTTACCAGGAGGAAAACACCGGGGAGCTGTTTTTT. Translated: CASSYQEENTGELFF.